This T cell receptor (beta chain) was sequenced in a study of regulatory T cells in long-lasting Graves disease. About the research overall: Less than 3 months of antithyroid drugs had been taken by newly diagnosed Graves' patients.

On this clonotype itself: The antigen is undetermined.

Time point in this sample: newly diagnosed GD, antithyroid drugs for less than 3 months. With RNA extracted from PBMCs as input, the TCR library was made. Both iRepertoire HTBI primers and Arm-PCR of CDR3 regions were used to build the TCR beta libraries. Original processing notes: Taken together, the samples had 62 TRBV and some 15 TRBJ segments identified. Using its own MiXCR run on the multiplex PCR reads, TCRdb lists one record per CDR3 protein. TCRdb, rather than the study authors, made the V and J calls. The table shows about 620,000 distinct CDR3 sequences, with less than 20% occurring only once. V lost 4 bases, J lost 5 bases, and 14 bases lay in between. CDR3 length equals 13 residues. Germline V CDR1 and CDR2: DFQATT, SNEGSKA (reference sequence). Whole-study results and caveats: Persistent patients had more shared public clonotypes (fewer than 3,000) than new patients (about 970).

These data were also reused for a study on T cells in Graves' hyperthyroidism and ophthalmopathy.

Sequencing used peripheral blood mononuclear cells (PBMCs), obtained at new diagnosis, from a patient treated with antithyroid drugs. The receptor's source is a woman in her thirties with Graves disease. V is TRBV20-1 and J is TRBJ2-5; possibly TRBD1 or TRBD2 for D (5 bases each). The CDR3 bases are TGCAGTGCTATAAATGAGGGGTGGGAGACCCAGTACTTC. It encodes CSAINEGWETQYF.